The sequence of this T cell receptor beta chain was determined in a study of patients and donors after allogeneic stem cell transplantation. MiXCR, applied by TCRdb to the RT-PCR reads, yields one record per CDR3 protein. The sample carries 87,000 or so distinct CDR3 sequences, 4% to 5% recorded once. Trimming pared 0 bases from V and 7 bases from J, leaving 23 bases between. There are 19 residues in the CDR3. Germline V gene data show CDR1 as SGDLS and CDR2 as YYNGEE. Input material: blood, either unsorted or a sorted T cell fraction (not recorded which). This TCR was recovered from a human donor who was either an allogeneic HSCT recipient or a stem cell or donor lymphocyte infusion donor (not recorded which). It is not recorded whose cells these are; they may come from a transplant donor. The rearrangement links TRBV9 to TRBJ1-6, with D possibly being TRBD1 (5 bases). For the CDR3, the DNA is TGTGCCAGCAGCGTAGATCAGGGATCCTCTACGGGTGGAAATTCACCCCTCCACTTT. It is translated as CASSVDQGSSTGGNSPLHF.